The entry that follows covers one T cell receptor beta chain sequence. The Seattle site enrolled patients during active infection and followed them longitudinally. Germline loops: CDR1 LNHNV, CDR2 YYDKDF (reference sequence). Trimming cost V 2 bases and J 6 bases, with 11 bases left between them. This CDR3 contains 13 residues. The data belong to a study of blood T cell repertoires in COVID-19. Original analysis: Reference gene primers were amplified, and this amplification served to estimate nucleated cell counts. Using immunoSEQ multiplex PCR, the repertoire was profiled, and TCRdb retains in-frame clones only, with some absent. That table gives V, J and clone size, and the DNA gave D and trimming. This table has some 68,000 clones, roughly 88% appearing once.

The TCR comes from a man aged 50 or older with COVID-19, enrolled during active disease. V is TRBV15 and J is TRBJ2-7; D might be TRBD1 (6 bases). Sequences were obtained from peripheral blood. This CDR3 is CATSRRQEAEQYF. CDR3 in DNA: TGTGCCACCAGCAGAAGACAGGAAGCCGAGCAGTACTTC.